One TCR beta chain is described in this entry. This clonotype was observed a handful of times. No antigen is known for it. No much larger clonotype is one base removed from it; base qualities were not supplied. Every donor was a healthy Caucasian. Three pairs of female monozygotic twins, all aged roughly 18 to 30 years, made up the twin cohort. The RNA used for TCR libraries was isolated from peripheral blood mononuclear cells. The data belong to a study of identical twins (dated by TCRdb to the mid-2010s). Concerning the study at large: To test whether fetal clonotypes persist, this study deep-sequenced TCR alpha and beta repertoires from monozygotic twins, from unrelated adults of various ages, and from cord blood. To rule out contamination, replicate twin experiments were performed at different times with different library preparation protocols. Broad study findings and their caveats: Abundant cord blood beta clonotypes carried fewer insertions; young adult naive repertoires showed a weaker similar trend, while memory repertoires showed none. Recombination models systematically underestimated out-of-frame TCR alpha sharing in monozygotic twins but agreed with sharing between unrelated individuals. Conclusions relied on cross-sectional statistical analysis, since the same donors could not be followed over many years. A weaker excess of twin sharing was found in beta out-of-frame sequences because the signal-to-noise ratio was lowered by fewer shared sequences. Compared with coincidental sharing between unrelated individuals, out-of-frame TCR alpha sequences shared between twins had an excess of sequences with low generation probability. Invariant T cells such as MAIT and iNKT could partly confound zero-insertion analyses, though diverse VJ usage argued against this for most clonotypes.

The germline V gene encodes CDR1 SGHTA and CDR2 FQGNSA. The CDR3 starts with the cysteine, ends with the phenylalanine, and has 15 residues. Of all the DNA, just the CDR3 is kept, 45 bases in frame from base 1. V loses 1 base, J loses 8 bases, and the germline ends lie 14 bases apart. Library preparation was by 5' RACE. These reads were obtained on an Illumina HiSeq 2000. A universal primer binding site was added through template switching, and the final cDNA carried a unique molecular identifier so that TCR cDNA molecules could be counted accurately. Specific primers in the conserved constant-segment region were used to synthesize first-strand cDNA for TCR alpha and beta chains. To control for contamination, each cDNA library was double barcoded with a SMART-Mk sample barcode plus Illumina barcodes. Two successive PCR steps introduced TruSeq adapter sequences along with Illumina sample barcodes. The Illumina HiSeq platform was used with custom primers to sequence TCR alpha and beta cDNA libraries. The source study handled its data this way. Raw reads were processed with MiGEC to extract unique molecular identifiers, and MiXCR was used to determine CDR3 positions. Recombination models were inferred per individual with the repgenHMM and IGoR tools using an EM algorithm. Shared clonotype analysis was performed with the tcR package in R, normalizing sharing by the product of cloneset sizes. To study raw recombination free of thymic and clonal selection effects, out-of-frame nonproductive sequences were analyzed. Starting from the raw public reads, TCRdb applied fastp trimming at Q25, assembled clones with MiXCR and retained in-frame beta chains. Entries that share a CDR3 protein sequence are merged under the most common genes and DNA. TCRdb assigned the V and J calls; the authors' analysis was not used. In this sample the table shows some 760,000 distinct CDR3 sequences, 15% to 20% of which occur a single time. Around 13% of the sample belongs to the ten largest clones.

The same specimen was also included in a second study, on T cells expressing NK-cell markers. According to the second study: In sorted CD3+CD56+NKG2C+, CD3+CD56+NKG2C- and CD3+CD56-NKG2C+ T-cell subsets from roughly 8 donors, TCR beta-chain repertoires were profiled. Of the eight sequenced donors, seven were found to be HCMV-seropositive and one was found to be HCMV-seronegative. In several experiments an anti-gammadeltaTCR antibody was added to restrict sorting to alphabetaTCR-expressing T cells. In roughly six donors, the dominant CD3+CD56+NKG2C+ clonotypes ranked among the top 10 CD8+ clonotypes, making up roughly 1.0-8% of CD8+ T cells. Those dominant clonotypes were again the most abundant among CD3+CD56-NKG2C+ cells in four donors, at about 25-60.1%. Whether the expanded NKG2C-expressing T cell clones were specific for HCMV antigens was left unclear. All eight donors whose samples were sequenced were randomly selected healthy volunteers, three of them men and five women. A commercial ELISA kit detecting HCMV-specific IgG in serum was used to determine HCMV serostatus. For about 6 donors, unsorted PBMC were also used to sequence bulk peripheral blood T-cell repertoires. MIGEC handled demultiplexing of the reads and grouping by UMI, while MiTCR was used to assemble and quantify clonotypes. Only TCR cDNA sequences supported by at least two reads were kept to exclude erroneous sequences. The tcR package was used for downstream repertoire analysis, and clonotypes were matched across fractions by CDR3 nucleotide sequence plus V segment. VDJmatch was used to annotate antigen specificity against VDJdb, with one amino acid substitution in CDR3 permitted.

The sample was PBMCs. The rearranged chain carries TRBV7-2 and TRBJ2-2; the D gene is not confidently resolved. The clonotype originates from a woman in her late teens or twenties in good health. The CDR3 has the sequence CASSLDRPPPGELFF. The DNA is as follows: TGTGCCAGCAGCTTAGATAGGCCCCCCCCGGGGGAGCTGTTTTTT. Beyond the CDR3, the reference TRBV7-2 and TRBJ2-2 genes provide the residues; the full variable domain reads: GAGVSQSPSNKVTEKGKDVELRCDPISGHTALYWYRQSLGQGLEFLIYFQGNSAPDKSGLPSDRFSAERTGGSVSTLTIQRTQQEDSAVYLCASSLDRPPPGELFFGEGSRLTVL.